The rows below give T cell receptor beta chains drawn from one sample of a study of cytomegalovirus exposure and HLA in healthy donors. Profiling relied on immunoSEQ multiplex PCR, and the TCRdb table lists in-frame clones only, not all of them. The data hold about 100,000 clones, with roughly four fifths observed a single time. The sample comprised PBMCs. These receptors came from a woman aged 55 to 70 in good health and CMV-seropositive. Both conserved end residues are part of each CDR3. The D gene is left open where the match is weak. Expanded clones are given a class, and other clones once, few, many or no size at all.

J gene,V gene,clone size,D gene,CDR3 DNA,CDR3 protein
TRBJ2-5,TRBV14,-,TRBD2,TGTGCCAGCAGCCAAGGTTTAGCGGGAGTTGAGACCCAGTACTTC,CASSQGLAGVETQYF
TRBJ1-2,TRBV7-9,-,-,TGTGCCAGCAGACCTTCCGGGGGTGACTATGGCTACACCTTC,CASRPSGGDYGYTF
TRBJ1-1,TRBV7-9,-,-,TGTGCCAGCAGAATGGGGGCATACACTGAAGCTTTCTTT,CASRMGAYTEAFF
TRBJ2-5,TRBV29-1,-,TRBD1,TGCAGCGCCCTACCCCGGACAGGGTTTATGGAGACCCAGTACTTC,CSALPRTGFMETQYF
TRBJ2-1,TRBV7-9,-,-,TGTGCCAGCAGCTTATCGGATGAGCAGTTCTTC,CASSLSDEQFF
TRBJ1-1,TRBV29-1,few,-,TGCAGCGTCGCATCGCAGGGAACTGAAGCTTTCTTT,CSVASQGTEAFF
TRBJ1-2,TRBV29-1,-,-,TGCAGCGCTCAAGACAGGCTCTTGGGCTATGGCTACACCTTC,CSAQDRLLGYGYTF
TRBJ2-3,TRBV11-1,-,TRBD2,TGTGCCAGCAGCCATAGCGGGAGGGATGCAGATACGCAGTATTTT,CASSHSGRDADTQYF
TRBJ1-2,TRBV6-6,-,-,TGTGCCAGCAGTTACTCCCTCAGGGGAGACTATGGCTACACCTTC,CASSYSLRGDYGYTF
TRBJ1-3,TRBV9,-,-,TGTGCCAGCAGCGTATTGAGCCAAGCGGGAAACACCATATATTTT,CASSVLSQAGNTIYF
TRBJ1-3,TRBV6-4,-,-,TGTGCCAGCAGCGCGGATGCTGGAAACACCATATATTTT,CASSADAGNTIYF
TRBJ1-2,TRBV19,-,TRBD1,TGTGCCAGTAGTCCGGACAGGGGTTCGTATGGCTACACCTTC,CASSPDRGSYGYTF
TRBJ2-7,TRBV6-1,few,TRBD1,TGTGCCAGCAGTGTTGACAGGGGGAGTACCTACGAGCAGTACTTC,CASSVDRGSTYEQYF
TRBJ1-4,TRBV27,-,-,TGTGCCAGCGGAGGGGTTGAAAAACTGTTTTTT,CASGGVEKLFF
TRBJ2-3,TRBV7-9,-,TRBD2,TGTTCCAGCAGCTTAGTTGGCGGGAGGGGTAAAGATACGCAGTATTTT,CSSSLVGGRGKDTQYF
TRBJ1-5,TRBV6-1,-,-,TGTGCCAGCAGTTCAAGCGGGGGGCGGGCCCAGCCCCAGCATTTT,CASSSSGGRAQPQHF
TRBJ2-2,TRBV6-6,-,TRBD1,TGTGCCAGCAGTTACCACAGGGGTGTTGGCACCGGGGAGCTGTTTTTT,CASSYHRGVGTGELFF
TRBJ2-5,TRBV5-4,-,TRBD1,TGTGCCAGCAGCTTACAGGGGACCCAAGAGACCCAGTACTTC,CASSLQGTQETQYF
TRBJ1-2,TRBV6-5,-,-,TGTGCCAGCAGTCCGCCGGGGGGGGGCCATGGCTACACCTTC,CASSPPGGGHGYTF
TRBJ2-1,TRBV6-4,-,TRBD2,TGTGCCAGCAGTGACTCGGGAGCGGGAGTCAATGAGCAGTTCTTC,CASSDSGAGVNEQFF
TRBJ2-1,TRBV5-1,-,-,TGCGCCAGCAGCCCACGGACTGCTAGGGATGAGCAGTTCTTC,CASSPRTARDEQFF
TRBJ2-7,TRBV18,-,-,TGTGCCAGCTCACCCCCGCGGGGTACATCTTACGAGCAGTACTTC,CASSPPRGTSYEQYF
TRBJ2-3,TRBV5-1,-,TRBD2,TGCGCCAGCAGCTCAACACCAAGGACTAGCGGGAGGGCCGATACGCAGTATTTT,CASSSTPRTSGRADTQYF
TRBJ1-2,TRBV27,-,-,TGTGCCAGCAGTTTTCGTGCGGCGAATTATGGCTACACCTTC,CASSFRAANYGYTF
TRBJ1-5,TRBV11-2,-,TRBD1,TGTGCCAGCAGCTCGGGACAGGGAGGCAATCAGCCCCAGCATTTT,CASSSGQGGNQPQHF
TRBJ2-3,TRBV4-2,-,TRBD2,TGTGCCAGCAGCCACAGCGGGAGAGGCCTCCCAGATACGCAGTATTTT,CASSHSGRGLPDTQYF
TRBJ2-3,TRBV5-1,-,TRBD1,TGCGCCAGCAGCTGGACAGGGGGTTACAACACAGATACGCAGTATTTT,CASSWTGGYNTDTQYF
TRBJ2-7,TRBV11-2,-,-,TGTGCCAGCAGCAGCTTATTGCAGGGAACAAATTACGAGCAGTACTTC,CASSSLLQGTNYEQYF
TRBJ2-7,TRBV29-1,-,TRBD2,TGCAGCGTTGAACGGGGGGTGAACGGGCAGTACTTC,CSVERGVNGQYF
TRBJ2-7,TRBV27,-,TRBD2,TGTGCCAGCAAGACCCTCGGGGGGGGAGAGCAGTACTTC,CASKTLGGGEQYF
TRBJ2-1,TRBV28,-,TRBD2,TGTGCCGGGAGGGATCGCTCCTACAATGAGCAGTTCTTC,CAGRDRSYNEQFF
TRBJ2-7,TRBV5-1,-,TRBD2,TGCGCCAGCAGCTTGCGACTAGCGGGAAAGTCCATAGCCTACGAGCAGTACTTC,CASSLRLAGKSIAYEQYF
TRBJ1-5,TRBV30,-,TRBD1,TGTGCCTGGACCTGGGACAGGGAGGAGGCCTGGAGTCCCCAGCATTTT,CAWTWDREEAWSPQHF
TRBJ2-7,TRBV28,-,TRBD2,TGTGCCAGCAGTCGGAGCGGGAGGGCTTCCTACGAGCAGTACTTC,CASSRSGRASYEQYF
TRBJ2-1,TRBV5-1,once,-,TGCGCCAGCAGCCCTGGGCGGGGCCCTTACTACAATGAGCAGTTCTTC,CASSPGRGPYYNEQFF
TRBJ1-2,TRBV19,-,TRBD1,TGTGCCAGTAATGTACAGGGGGCTGGTGGCTACACCTTC,CASNVQGAGGYTF
TRBJ2-7,TRBV5-6,-,TRBD1,TGTGCCAGCCTCGGACAGGGGGCTAAAGTAGTTTACGAGCAGTACTTC,CASLGQGAKVVYEQYF
TRBJ2-7,TRBV27,-,-,TGTGCCAGCAGTTTATCGGAGGGACCCTACGAGCAGTACTTC,CASSLSEGPYEQYF
TRBJ2-2,TRBV28,-,-,TGTGCCAGCATCTGGCAGGCGAACACCGGGGAGCTGTTTTTT,CASIWQANTGELFF
TRBJ1-2,TRBV7-2,-,-,TGTGCCAGCAGCTTAGCGCCTACAGGGAAGGATGGCTACACCTTC,CASSLAPTGKDGYTF
TRBJ1-1,TRBV7-9,few,TRBD1,TGTGCCAGCAGCTACAGGGGCACTGAAGCTTTCTTT,CASSYRGTEAFF
TRBJ2-7,TRBV5-6,-,TRBD1,TGTGCCAGCAGGGGGACAGGGGGAAATTACGAGCAGTACTTC,CASRGTGGNYEQYF
TRBJ1-2,TRBV5-6,few,-,TGTGCCAGCAGCGCACAAGCTATCCGGACTCCGCGAGGCTACACCTTC,CASSAQAIRTPRGYTF
TRBJ2-7,TRBV18,-,-,TGTGCCAGCTCACCAAGAAATAGAGGCGACGAGCAGTACTTC,CASSPRNRGDEQYF
TRBJ2-5,TRBV5-1,once,-,TGCGCCAGCAGCTTGCACGGGGTGGGCGAGACCCAGTACTTC,CASSLHGVGETQYF
TRBJ2-1,TRBV11-2,-,TRBD2,TGTGCCAGCAGACTAGCGGGAGGGCTTTTCAATGAGCAGTTCTTC,CASRLAGGLFNEQFF
TRBJ1-2,TRBV5-5,-,-,TGCGCCAGCAGCCAAGAAAGACTGGCCAGGGATGGCTACACCTTC,CASSQERLARDGYTF
TRBJ2-7,TRBV2,-,TRBD2,TGTGCCAGCAGCGAGTTAGCGGGAGGGACCTACGAGCAGTACTTC,CASSELAGGTYEQYF
TRBJ1-1,TRBV11-2,few,-,TGTGCCAGCAGCTTGTCCGGGGGGAACACTGAAGCTTTCTTT,CASSLSGGNTEAFF
TRBJ2-1,TRBV27,once,TRBD2,TGTGCCAGCAGTCCAGAAAGCGGGAGACCGGGGTTCTTC,CASSPESGRPGFF
TRBJ2-1,TRBV9,-,TRBD1,TGTGCCAGCAGCGTAGCAACAGGGGGCTACAATGAGCAGTTCTTC,CASSVATGGYNEQFF